Presented here are 26 T cell receptor beta chains from one specimen sequenced in a study of T cell responses to AZD1222 COVID-19 vaccine. The assay was immunoSEQ multiplex PCR, and TCRdb's table has in-frame clones only and misses some. The data contain hundreds of thousands of clones, 85% to 95% of them seen just once; the ten biggest clones take up less than 0.65%. Specimen: peripheral blood, collected 28 days after the second AZD1222 dose. These receptors were taken from an adult who received the AZD1222 COVID-19 vaccine.

The chain joins TRBV7-9 to TRBJ1-5, with a tentative D call TRBD1 (5 bases). The V gene lost 3 bases and the J gene lost 1 base, with 7 bases spanning the gap. Germline V gene data show CDR1 as SEHNR and CDR2 as FQNEAQ (reference sequence). CDR3 length: 14 amino acids. This CDR3 is CASSFWDSNQPQHF. For the CDR3, the DNA is TGTGCCAGCAGCTTCTGGGACAGCAATCAGCCCCAGCATTTT. Drawing the rest from reference TRBV7-9 and TRBJ1-5, the complete variable domain is DTGVSQNPRHKITKRGQNVTFRCDPISEHNRLYWYRQTLGQGPEFLTYFQNEAQLEKSRLLSDRFSAERPKGSFSTLEIQRTEQGDSAMYLCASSFWDSNQPQHFGDGTRLSIL.

The chain employs TRBV4-3 and TRBJ2-1; TRBD2 matches 11 bases. V gave up 0 bases and J gave up 7 bases; unmatched junction bases: 17. Looked up from germline, CDR1 is LGHNA and CDR2 is YSLEER. This CDR3 is 20 amino acids long. The CDR3 region is CASSQDPPGLVAGGRNEQFF. The CDR3 nucleotides read TGCGCCAGCAGCCAAGATCCCCCGGGGTTGGTAGCGGGAGGGCGGAATGAGCAGTTCTTC.

To note about this clone: Other DNA sequences in the sample encode the same CDR3. The chain combines TRBV28 with TRBJ1-5; D remains unclear. This CDR3 has 14 amino acids. The germline V and J ends were trimmed by 4 bases and 7 bases, with 14 bases remaining between them. CDR1 and CDR2 from the germline V gene are MDHEN and SYDVKM. The DNA of the CDR3 is TGTGCCAGCAGTTCGCCAGGCGTGAGGCAGCCCCAGCATTTT. Translating it yields CASSSPGVRQPQHF.

The chain has TRBV9 and TRBJ2-1; D is undetermined. The CDR3 loop spans 13 amino acids. CDR1 SGDLS and CDR2 YYNGEE come from the germline V gene. Trimming cost V 0 bases and J 6 bases, with 7 bases left between them. The CDR3 loop is CASSVGVSNEQFF. The CDR3 DNA follows: TGTGCCAGCAGCGTAGGAGTATCCAATGAGCAGTTCTTC. Based on the CDR3 plus reference TRBV9 and TRBJ2-1, the full variable domain is DSGVTQTPKHLITATGQRVTLRCSPRSGDLSVYWYQQSLDQGLQFLIQYYNGEERAKGNILERFSAQQFPDLHSELNLSSLELGDSALYFCASSVGVSNEQFFGPGTRLTVL.

The rearrangement uses TRBV6-5 and TRBJ1-1; 8 positions match TRBD1. The CDR3 is 14 amino acids. V was pared by 7 bases and J by 1 base, with 5 bases of the junction left unmatched. Looked up from germline, CDR1 is MNHEY and CDR2 is SVGAGI. For the CDR3, the DNA is TGTGCCAGCAAGAAACAGGGGGGGAACACTGAAGCTTTCTTT. This sequence encodes CASKKQGGNTEAFF.

This clone was seen just once. The rearrangement uses TRBV7-2 and TRBJ1-5; a weak D match, TRBD1 (6 bases). The V end lost 5 bases, the J end lost 6 bases, and 20 bases lay between the germline ends. Germline lookup yields CDR1 SGHTA and CDR2 FQGNSA. The CDR3 covers 16 residues. CDR3 in amino acids: CASSPGTRQAGQPQHF. The CDR3 DNA reads TGTGCCAGCAGCCCCGGTACCAGACAGGCGGGTCAGCCCCAGCATTTT.

This chain links TRBV28 with TRBJ2-2, with TRBD2 matching 15 bases. V lost 4 bases to trimming and J lost 0 bases; unmatched junction nucleotides: 6. The CDR3 contains 19 residues. The V gene's germline CDR1 is MDHEN and CDR2 SYDVKM. As DNA, the CDR3 is TGTGCCAGCAGTTCCCGGACTAGCGGGAGGGTGGCGAACACCGGGGAGCTGTTTTTT. This gives the protein CASSSRTSGRVANTGELFF. Complete variable domain (other parts from reference TRBV28 and TRBJ2-2): DVKVTQSSRYLVKRTGEKVFLECVQDMDHENMFWYRQDPGLGLRLIYFSYDVKMKEKGDIPEGYSVSREKKERFSLILESASTNQTSMYLCASSSRTSGRVANTGELFFGEGSRLTVL.

The V and J genes are TRBV6-2 or TRBV6-3 and TRBJ1-5, with D uncertain. The CDR3 covers 12 residues. CDR1 and CDR2 (germline): MNHEY, SVGEGT. The ends were cut back, 6 bases at V and 5 bases at J, with 8 bases in the middle. The CDR3 region is CASSPIYQPQHF. The DNA for the CDR3 is TGTGCCAGCAGCCCTATTTATCAGCCCCAGCATTTT.

The gene calls are TRBV6-5 and TRBJ1-6, with a weak D call TRBD1 (6 bases). The ends were cut back, 6 bases at V and 10 bases at J, with 13 bases in the middle. The germline gives CDR1 MNHEY, CDR2 SVGAGI. CDR3 length equals 13 residues. The CDR3 is CASRGQSNSPLHF. As DNA, the CDR3 is TGTGCCAGCAGAGGACAGTCTAACTCACCCCTCCACTTT.

This chain uses TRBV6-5 with TRBJ2-7, with D tentatively TRBD1 (5 bases). This CDR3 has 15 amino acids. The germline gives CDR1 MNHEY, CDR2 SVGAGI. Between the trimmed V and J ends, which lost 6 bases and 5 bases, there was a span of 20 bases. CDR3 loop: CASSDLSRAVHEQYF. CDR3 bases: TGTGCCAGCAGCGACCTGTCCAGGGCAGTCCACGAGCAGTACTTC.

This clone came up a few times. This chain connects TRBV5-4 to TRBJ2-5; the D call may be TRBD1 or TRBD2 (5 bases each). V lost 3 bases and J lost 4, with 16 bases in between. Germline CDR1 SGHNT, CDR2 YYREEE (reference sequence). The CDR3 extends over 15 amino acids. CDR3 in amino acids: CASSSGRGGTETQYF. The CDR3 DNA is TGTGCCAGCAGCTCGGGGCGAGGAGGTACAGAGACCCAGTACTTC.

The chain links TRBV19 to TRBJ2-7; 9 bases map to TRBD1. This CDR3 comprises 15 residues. Germline CDR1 is LNHDA and CDR2 is SQIVND (reference sequence). The junction had 9 bases not matched to a gene; V was cut back by 4 bases and J by 5 bases. The CDR3 protein is CASSRPGQGTDEQYF. CDR3 nucleotide sequence: TGTGCCAGTAGTAGACCGGGACAGGGTACCGACGAGCAGTACTTC.

J is TRBJ1-3 and V is TRBV28; a possible D gene is TRBD1 (5 bases). V shed 4 bases and J shed 5 bases, with 9 bases lying between them. From germline, CDR1 is MDHEN and CDR2 SYDVKM. The CDR3 contains 13 residues. The CDR3 coding sequence is TGTGCCAGCAGTTATAGACAGAGAAACACCATATATTTT. Translated, it gives CASSYRQRNTIYF.

This chain uses TRBV28 with TRBJ2-7; either TRBD1 or TRBD2 may fit D (5 bases each). Per the germline V gene, CDR1 is MDHEN and CDR2 is SYDVKM. The germline V and J ends were trimmed by 10 bases and 5 bases, with 21 bases remaining between them. CDR3 length equals 14 residues. CDR3 in DNA: TGTGCCACCGGAGGACAACCTCCTACCCACGAGCAGTACTTC. Encoded protein: CATGGQPPTHEQYF.

The V call is TRBV4-1, the J call TRBJ2-1; weak D call: TRBD1 (6 bases). Per the germline V gene, CDR1 is MGHRA and CDR2 is YSYEKL. Trimming cost V 1 base and J 10 bases, with 14 bases left between them. The CDR3 sequence is 14 residues long. The CDR3 DNA is TGCGCCAGCAGCCAAGCGAACAGGGCAGAGGAGCAGTTCTTC. Protein sequence: CASSQANRAEEQFF.

The chain has TRBV11-2 and TRBJ1-2; TRBD1 aligns across 8 bases. V lost 6 bases and J lost 0; bases outside the gene matches: 6. The CDR3 loop spans 15 amino acids. Germline-derived CDR1 and CDR2 are SGHAT and FQNNGV. CDR3 bases: TGTGCCAGCAGAGCGGCCAGGGGGCCTAACTATGGCTACACCTTC. Its translation: CASRAARGPNYGYTF.

This clone has just one count. This chain joins TRBV5-1 and TRBJ1-2, with D hard to call. The CDR3 loop spans 13 amino acids. V dropped 0 bases and J dropped 6 bases, with 9 bases sitting between them. Germline CDR1 and CDR2: SGHRS and YFSETQ. The CDR3 protein is CASSLETENGYTF. CDR3 coding DNA: TGCGCCAGCAGCTTGGAAACGGAGAATGGCTACACCTTC.

J is TRBJ1-5 and V is TRBV7-3, with 8 bases lining up with TRBD1. The germline gives CDR1 SGHTA, CDR2 FQGTGA. The CDR3 is 19 amino acids. J gave up 2 bases and V 1 base, and 13 bases lay outside the gene matches. The CDR3 loop reads CASSLKGRGLPFGNQPQHF. In nucleotides, the CDR3 is TGTGCCAGCAGCTTAAAAGGCAGGGGGCTCCCCTTCGGCAATCAGCCCCAGCATTTT.

CDR3 bases: TGTGCCAGCAGCCGAGGGACTAGCGGGGGGACCTCCTACAATGAGCAGTTCTTC. It is translated as CASSRGTSGGTSYNEQFF. This sequence joins TRBV7-3 and TRBJ2-1, with 15 bases lining up with TRBD2. V shed 5 bases and J 0 bases; nucleotides not matched to a gene: 5. CDR3 length equals 18 residues. Germline V gene data show CDR1 as SGHTA and CDR2 as FQGTGA.

Here the CDR3 reads CASKGGSYNEQFF. The CDR3 coding sequence is TGCGCCAGCAAGGGGGGCTCCTACAATGAGCAGTTCTTC. The J gene is TRBJ2-1, the V gene TRBV5-1; either TRBD1 or TRBD2 may fit D (6 bases each). The V end lost 6 bases, the J end lost 0 bases, and 7 bases lay between the germline ends. CDR3 length: 13 amino acids. Germline CDR1 and CDR2: SGHRS and YFSETQ.

The chain has TRBV2 and TRBJ2-3; 8 bases agree with TRBD2. The V segment lost 4 bases and the J segment 2 bases; nucleotides outside the gene matches: 11. This CDR3 has 17 amino acids. Germline V lookup: CDR1 SNHLY, CDR2 FYNNEI. In nucleotides, the CDR3 is TGTGCCAGCAGTGTGCCGGGCTCGGGGGGGTACACAGATACGCAGTATTTT. Protein: CASSVPGSGGYTDTQYF.

The chain combines TRBV18 with TRBJ1-2, with D unresolved. The CDR3 is 13 amino acids. V was trimmed by 6 bases and J by 4 bases, leaving 12 bases between them. Germline V gene data show CDR1 as KGHSH and CDR2 as LQKENI. CDR3 in DNA: TGTGCCAGCTCCCCAACTGGCCTCTATGGCTACACCTTC. It translates to CASSPTGLYGYTF.

V is TRBV28 and J is TRBJ2-5; D unclear. CDR3 length: 10 amino acids. Germline assignment: CDR1 MDHEN and CDR2 SYDVKM. V shed 7 bases and J shed 2 bases, with 2 bases lying between them. CDR3 protein: CASKQETQYF. The CDR3 nucleotides read TGTGCCAGCAAGCAAGAGACCCAGTACTTC.

V gene TRBV24-1 combines with J gene TRBJ1-3, with TRBD1 as a possible D gene (5 bases). CDR1 is KGHDR, CDR2 SFDVKD, per germline. The length of the CDR3 is 16 residues. Trimming took 3 bases from V and 0 from J, leaving 11 bases between them. CDR3: CATSDGGRSSGNTIYF. In DNA, the CDR3 is TGTGCCACCAGTGATGGGGGACGGTCCTCTGGAAACACCATATATTTT.

The chain uses TRBV28 and TRBJ1-2; D unresolved. Trimming shortened V by 5 bases and J by 8 bases, and 12 bases separated the two germline ends. The germline CDR1 and CDR2 sequences are MDHEN and SYDVKM. CDR3 length: 12 amino acids. DNA for the CDR3: TGTGCCAGCAGTCCCGAATTTGCGGGCTACACCTTC. Amino acids: CASSPEFAGYTF.

V gene TRBV5-1 combines with J gene TRBJ1-3; D unresolved. Germline V gene sequence: CDR1 SGHRS, CDR2 YFSETQ. The CDR3 is 12 residues long. The germline V and J ends were trimmed by 4 bases and 7 bases, with 9 bases remaining between them. The chain's CDR3 is CASSLLGNTIYF. The CDR3 nucleotides are TGCGCCAGCAGCCTCTTGGGTAACACCATATATTTT.